The 8 T cell receptor beta chains in this list originate from one sample, sequenced in a study of T cells after yellow fever vaccination. TCRdb re-called the 5' RACE reads through MiXCR, storing one row per CDR3 protein. The sample contains tens of thousands of distinct CDR3 sequences, 7.3% of which appear only once. The sequences come from CD8+ T cells sorted from PBMCs, collected around 10 days after the first yellow fever vaccination. These receptors all stem from a man aged 18 to 35 who received the YFV17D yellow fever vaccine.

This clonotype was counted ten times or more. This sequence joins TRBV6-1 and TRBJ1-2; TRBD1 aligns across 9 bases. CDR1 and CDR2 from the germline V gene are MNHNS and SASEGT. The CDR3 runs 14 residues. The V segment lost 5 bases and the J segment 8 bases; nucleotides outside the gene matches: 9. Here the CDR3 reads CASSKNRGHLGYTF. DNA of the CDR3: TGTGCCAGCAGTAAGAACAGGGGGCATCTGGGCTACACCTTC.

This clonotype occurred a few times. A junction end diverges from the germline sequence, so it may reflect a read error. The rearrangement uses TRBV6-2 or TRBV6-3 and TRBJ2-1; TRBD2 matches at 12 bases. Germline V CDR1 and CDR2: MNHEY, SVGEGT. The CDR3 has 16 residues. This chain's CDR3 is CASSYYLAGGPGEQFF. In DNA, the CDR3 is TGTGCCAGCAGCTACTACCTAGCGGGGGGGCCAGGTGAGCAGTTCTTC.

This clonotype has a handful of counts. The V call is TRBV4-3, the J call TRBJ2-3, with 15 bases that match TRBD2. CDR1 and CDR2 from the germline V gene are LGHNA and YSLEER. The CDR3 is 16 amino acids. The V gene end was trimmed by 3 bases and the J gene end by 9 bases; junction bases not matched to a gene: 7. The CDR3 bases are TGCGCCAGCAGCCAGGGGACTAGCGGGGGGAGTTGGACGCAGTATTTT. Its translation is CASSQGTSGGSWTQYF.

Only a few counts were recorded for this clonotype. The rearrangement joins TRBV20-1 to TRBJ1-6; possible D gene TRBD1, 6 bases. The V and J ends lost 8 bases and 10 bases respectively, with 21 bases between them. This CDR3 has 14 amino acids. Germline V gene lookup returns CDR1 DFQATT and CDR2 SNEGSKA (reference sequence). CDR3 nucleotide sequence: TGCAGTTTATGGGGAGGGGGTGGTTTGTCACCCCTCCACTTT. Protein: CSLWGGGGLSPLHF.

This clonotype appeared many times. The gene calls are TRBV3-1 and TRBJ1-6; TRBD1 is a possible D gene (5 bases). The CDR3 consists of 14 residues. Trimming pared 3 bases from V and 8 bases from J, leaving 11 bases between. CDR1 is LGHDT, CDR2 YNNKEL, per germline (reference sequence). In DNA, the CDR3 is TGTGCCAGCAGCCAGGTGACAGCCGATTCACCCCTCCACTTT. Its translation is CASSQVTADSPLHF.

This clonotype came up a few times. The chain links TRBV7-2 to TRBJ1-2; TRBD1 is a possible D gene (5 bases). The V gene lost 3 bases and the J gene lost 5 bases, with 16 bases spanning the gap. Germline lookup yields CDR1 SGHTA and CDR2 FQGNSA. CDR3 length: 15 residues. The CDR3 nucleotides read TGTGCCAGCAGCTTTGACGGGACCCAGCCTTATGGCTACACCTTC. This encodes CASSFDGTQPYGYTF.

The chain joins TRBV5-1 to TRBJ2-7, with 7 bases that match TRBD2. The CDR3 length is 15 residues. V lost 4 bases and J lost 0; bases outside the gene matches: 7. CDR1 SGHRS and CDR2 YFSETQ come from the germline V gene. CDR3 in amino acids: CASSPSGVPSYEQYF. The CDR3 DNA is TGCGCCAGCAGCCCCAGCGGGGTCCCCTCCTACGAGCAGTACTTC.

This clonotype was seen at least ten times. The chain is built from TRBV5-1 and TRBJ1-1; no firm D call. The CDR3 has 14 amino acids. V dropped 1 base and J dropped 0 bases, with 7 bases sitting between them. Looked up from germline, CDR1 is SGHRS and CDR2 is YFSETQ. Here the CDR3 reads CASSLYGMNTEAFF. The CDR3 DNA reads TGCGCCAGCAGCTTGTACGGAATGAACACTGAAGCTTTCTTT.